This T cell receptor (beta chain) derives from a study of T cells expressing NK-cell markers. CDR1 and CDR2 (germline): SGHKS, YYEKEE (reference sequence). The length of the CDR3 is 15 residues. TCRdb re-called the 5' RACE reads; one entry per CDR3 protein, DNA not given. The sample holds about 370,000 distinct CDR3 sequences. Sequencing was done on a sample of blood T cells: a sorted CD56 or NKG2C T cell subset, CD4+ or CD8+ T cells, or bulk PBMC T cells (not recorded which). The sequence derives from a woman between 45 and 65 years old in good health. The rearrangement joins TRBV5-5 to TRBJ2-2. The CDR3 protein is CASSFSNANTGELFF.